A selection of T cell receptor beta chains follows, all from one sample in a study of neurological immune-mediated disorders. TCRdb fed the 5' RACE reads into MiXCR, producing one record per CDR3 protein. The data hold under 85,000 distinct CDR3 sequences, with roughly 15% observed a single time. The sample taken for sequencing was PBMCs. These receptors all stem from a woman between 50 and 59 years old in good health. The CDR3 runs from the conserved cysteine through the conserved F or W. The order of the fields is V gene, D gene, clone size, J gene, CDR3 DNA, CDR3 protein. The D gene is left open where the match is weak. A clone size is listed for some rows: how often the clone was seen (once, few, many), or a class if it is expanded.

>TRBV18|-|many|TRBJ1-6
TGTGCCAGCTCATCCTCGGGACCGCTAAATTCACCCCTCCACTTT
CASSSSGPLNSPLHF
>TRBV7-9|-|few|TRBJ2-3
TGTGCCAGCAGCTTTGGAAGCGGACGCACAGATACGCAGTATTTT
CASSFGSGRTDTQYF
>TRBV4-1|-|-|TRBJ2-7
TGCGCCAGCAGCCAAGATTGGTATGCCAGCCTCTCCTACGAGCAGTACTTC
CASSQDWYASLSYEQYF
>TRBV28|TRBD1|many|TRBJ2-1
TGTGCCAGCAGTTTGGGACAGAACTACAATGAGCAGTTCTTC
CASSLGQNYNEQFF
>TRBV28|TRBD2|many|TRBJ2-2
TGTGCCAGCAGTTTCGGGGGGAAGACCGGGGAGCTGTTTTTT
CASSFGGKTGELFF
>TRBV5-1|-|-|TRBJ2-2
TGCGCCTGCAGACTGGTCCGGGTCACAGCCGGGGAGCTGTTTTTT
CACRLVRVTAGELFF
>TRBV24-1|-|many|TRBJ2-3
TGTGCCACCAGTGTGAGGGCCGGGTCTGGAGATACGCAGTATTTT
CATSVRAGSGDTQYF
>TRBV2|TRBD2|-|TRBJ2-3
TGTGCCAGCAGTGAATTTTCCCGAATAGCGGGAGGGCCCCTCGACACAGATACGCAGTATTTT
CASSEFSRIAGGPLDTDTQYF
>TRBV7-9|-|many|TRBJ2-5
TGTGCCAGCAGCTTAGGGGAGGAGACCCAGTACTTC
CASSLGEETQYF
>TRBV20-1|-|-|TRBJ1-1
TGCAGTGCTAGAATGGCGCTGGGGACTGAAGCTTTCTTT
CSARMALGTEAFF
>TRBV5-1|-|many|TRBJ2-4
TGCGCCAGCAGCTTGGGGGTTACTGAGGTCGGCATTCAGTACTTC
CASSLGVTEVGIQYF